This TCR beta chain emerged from a study of CD8 T cells in Susac syndrome. Peripheral blood CD8+ and CD4+ T cells were profiled by TCR beta sequencing. Both CD4+ and CD8+ T cells were negatively isolated, and TEMRA cells underwent FACS enrichment. Random hexamers were used to reverse transcribe the RNA input (about 0.5 to 1 ug). Amplification of TCR beta CDR3 used immunoSEQ multiplex PCR across 54 Vbeta and 13 Jbeta. TCRdb re-derived calls from the immunoSEQ multiplex PCR reads in MiXCR, one entry per CDR3 protein. This table has roughly 190,000 distinct CDR3 sequences, approximately 94% appearing once. This CDR3 contains 13 residues. Trimming cost V 4 bases and J 14 bases; bases outside gene matches: 9.

The sequence was obtained from a human donor in good health. The gene calls are TRBV12-3 or TRBV12-4 and TRBJ1-2, with 11 bases lining up with TRBD1. The sequencing input was CD4+ T cells from PBMCs. In nucleotides, the CDR3 is TGTGCCAGCAGTTCCGGACAGGGGGCGATGGGTACCTTC. It yields the protein CASSSGQGAMGTF.